This T cell receptor (beta chain) was found in a study of blood T cell repertoires in COVID-19. Looking at the study overall: COVID-19 samples, acute and convalescent, were from the United States, Italy and Spain. PBMCs, B-cell-depleted T cells, or T cells were the source of the cDNA or gDNA that made up the material.

This CDR3 contains 11 residues. The V end was cut by 2 bases, the J end by 8 bases, with 3 bases between. TCRdb's table, derived via immunoSEQ multiplex PCR, lists solely in-frame clones and lacks some. Of around 260,000 clones in the sample, around nine tenths were seen once. Sequenced material: peripheral blood. This chain joins TRBV12-3 or TRBV12-4 and TRBJ1-4; no firm D call. This clonotype originated in a man aged 35-49 years who had recovered from COVID-19. CDR3 in amino acids: CASSLTEKLFF. In nucleotides, the CDR3 is TGTGCCAGCAGTTTAACAGAAAAACTGTTTTTT.